This passage covers 25 T cell receptor beta chains from one sample sequenced in a study of T cells in Graves' hyperthyroidism and ophthalmopathy. What was amplified from RNA transcripts were TCR beta CDR3 regions. The HTBI primer set was used in a first-round RT-PCR of the TCR CDR3. TCRdb reprocessed the multiplex PCR reads with MiXCR, giving one entry per CDR3 protein. The sample records about 380,000 distinct CDR3 sequences, 18% being singletons. Material for sequencing was blood. These receptors originate from a young man with Graves' ophthalmopathy.

This clonotype was counted ten times or more. This chain uses TRBV5-5 with TRBJ2-3; TRBD2 matches at 9 bases. Germline values: CDR1 SGHKS, CDR2 YYEKEE (reference sequence). The CDR3 sequence is 15 residues long. Losses at the gene ends were 4 bases for V and 6 bases for J; bases not matched to a gene: 9. The CDR3 region is CASSEGLAAGDTQYF. In nucleotides, the CDR3 is TGTGCCAGCAGCGAGGGACTAGCAGCGGGCGATACGCAGTATTTT.

Only a few counts were recorded for this clonotype. The rearrangement uses TRBV3-1 and TRBJ2-7, with D tentatively TRBD2 (5 bases). V was pared by 1 base and J by 3 bases, with 10 bases between. Germline-derived CDR1 and CDR2 are LGHDT and YNNKEL (reference sequence). This CDR3 comprises 14 residues. CDR3 region: CASSQGSEGYEQYF. CDR3 coding DNA: TGTGCCAGCAGCCAAGGTTCTGAGGGCTACGAGCAGTACTTC.

This clonotype was found once. J is TRBJ2-1 and V is TRBV28, with 7 bases lining up with TRBD1. With 5 bases clipped from V and 4 bases from J, the junction kept 11 bases outside the gene matches. The germline CDR1 and CDR2 sequences are MDHEN and SYDVKM. The CDR3 spans 16 residues. The CDR3 reads CASSPIYGQAYNEQFF. CDR3 DNA: TGTGCCAGCAGTCCAATTTACGGACAGGCTTACAATGAGCAGTTCTTC.

This clonotype showed up many times. V is TRBV19 and J is TRBJ1-1; perhaps TRBD1 as D (5 bases). Germline CDR1 reads LNHDA; CDR2 reads SQIVND (reference sequence). V shed 5 bases and J shed 1 base, with 11 bases lying between them. The CDR3 is made up of 14 amino acids. CDR3 protein: CASSVDSRNTEAFF. The CDR3 coding sequence is TGTGCCAGTAGTGTTGACAGCCGGAACACTGAAGCTTTCTTT.

This rearrangement joins TRBV25-1 to TRBJ1-4; D perhaps matches TRBD1 (6 bases). V was shortened by 8 bases and J by 10 bases, with 23 bases between the two germline ends. This CDR3 spans 15 amino acids. Per the germline V gene, CDR1 is MGHDK and CDR2 is SYGVNS. The CDR3 nucleotides are TGTGCCAGCGGGGAACTACAGGGTGGGGACGGAAAACTGTTTTTT. This gives the protein CASGELQGGDGKLFF.

This clonotype is medium-sized. The chain uses TRBV7-2 and TRBJ1-1; D remains ambiguous. V lost 0 bases, J lost 8 bases, and 7 bases lay in between. This CDR3 is 12 amino acids long. Germline CDR1 SGHTA, CDR2 FQGNSA. The CDR3: CASSLASVEAFF. CDR3 in DNA: TGTGCCAGCAGCTTAGCCAGCGTCGAAGCTTTCTTT.

At least ten counts were recorded for this clonotype. CDR3 sequence: CASSSQPGPWAQYF. The CDR3 region has the DNA TGTGCCAGCAGTTCGCAACCGGGACCTTGGGCCCAGTACTTC. This chain uses TRBV6-2 or TRBV6-3 with TRBJ2-5; D could derive from TRBD1 or TRBD2 (5 bases each). Trimming pared 4 bases from V and 9 bases from J, leaving 18 bases between. The germline V gene has CDR1 MNHEY and CDR2 SVGEGT. The CDR3 length is 14 residues.

This clonotype showed up many times. The J gene is TRBJ2-7, the V gene TRBV18; the D gene is possibly TRBD1 (6 bases). V lost 5 bases, J lost 8 bases, and 13 bases lay in between. Germline CDR1 reads KGHSH; CDR2 reads LQKENI. The CDR3 totals 12 residues. CDR3 protein: CASSYQQGKQYF. The DNA for the CDR3 is TGTGCCAGCTCATATCAACAGGGTAAGCAGTACTTC.

This clonotype was recorded a few times. CDR3 DNA: TGTGCCACCAGCAGAATAGGAGTCTCGGAGGTTGGCTACACCTTC. It specifies CATSRIGVSEVGYTF. The chain links TRBV15 to TRBJ1-2; D is undetermined. The CDR3 runs 15 residues. V lost 2 bases and J lost 7, with 17 bases in between. Germline lookup yields CDR1 LNHNV and CDR2 YYDKDF (reference sequence).

This clonotype was seen ten or more times. The chain joins TRBV24-1 to TRBJ2-1; no clear D gene. The CDR3 sequence is 11 residues long. CDR1 is KGHDR, CDR2 SFDVKD, per germline. Trimming stripped 6 bases from V and 7 bases from J, with 6 bases between. CDR3 sequence: CATSQANEQFF. CDR3 bases: TGTGCCACCAGTCAGGCGAATGAGCAGTTCTTC.

This chain links TRBV12-3 or TRBV12-4 with TRBJ2-2; a weak D match, TRBD1 (5 bases). V lost 5 bases, J lost 0 bases, and 10 bases lay in between. CDR3 length: 15 amino acids. DNA of the CDR3: TGTGCCAGCAGTGTCGTAGGGGCGAACACCGGGGAGCTGTTTTTT. Amino acids: CASSVVGANTGELFF.

This chain uses TRBV2 with TRBJ1-6; TRBD1 matches 9 bases. Germline CDR1 reads SNHLY; CDR2 reads FYNNEI. The CDR3 is made up of 15 amino acids. The trim removed 6 bases at V and 10 bases at J, leaving 10 bases unmatched. The CDR3 DNA sequence: TGTGCCAGCAGCGCCCACCGGGACAGGGTGTCACCCCTCCACTTT. Protein product: CASSAHRDRVSPLHF.

The chain couples TRBV9 to TRBJ1-2; D is undetermined. V lost 0 bases and J 5 bases, leaving 11 bases between the germline ends. The CDR3 length is 14 residues. Germline V gene sequence: CDR1 SGDLS, CDR2 YYNGEE. As DNA, the CDR3 is TGTGCCAGCAGCGTAGTGGAGGGAGGTTATGGCTACACCTTC. Its translation is CASSVVEGGYGYTF.

The rearrangement uses TRBV12-3 or TRBV12-4 and TRBJ2-7; D not certain. V was clipped by 3 bases and J by 2 bases, with 5 bases between them. CDR3 length: 12 amino acids. CDR3 amino acids: CASSLQPYEQYF. In DNA, the CDR3 is TGTGCCAGCAGTTTGCAACCCTACGAGCAGTACTTC.

This clonotype was found many times. The V gene is TRBV5-1, the J gene TRBJ1-1; D remains ambiguous. CDR3 length: 15 residues. The V gene lost 0 bases and the J gene lost 6 bases, with 15 bases spanning the gap. Germline assignment: CDR1 SGHRS and CDR2 YFSETQ. CDR3 residues: CASSLVTGGVAEAFF. The CDR3 nucleotides read TGCGCCAGCAGCTTGGTGACGGGTGGTGTCGCTGAAGCTTTCTTT. Variable domain in full (rest from reference TRBV5-1 and TRBJ1-1): KAGVTQTPRYLIKTRGQQVTLSCSPISGHRSVSWYQQTPGQGLQFLFEYFSETQRNKGNFPGRFSGRQFSNSRSEMNVSTLELGDSALYLCASSLVTGGVAEAFFGQGTRLTVV.

V usage is TRBV7-8 and J usage is TRBJ1-2; no definite D call. V shed 5 bases and J shed 1 base, with 8 bases lying between them. The CDR3 has 13 residues. Per germline, CDR1 SGHVS and CDR2 FQNEAQ. The CDR3, as DNA: TGTGCCAGCAGCCCGGTTTATAACTATGGCTACACCTTC. This gives the protein CASSPVYNYGYTF.

The count of this clonotype is one. This chain uses TRBV7-9 with TRBJ2-7, with 7 nucleotides matching TRBD2. CDR3 length: 15 residues. With V trimmed by 1 base and J by 5 bases, 8 bases remained unmatched. The V gene's germline CDR1 is SEHNR and CDR2 FQNEAQ (reference sequence). As DNA, the CDR3 is TGTGCCAGCAGCTTAGATCCAGCGGCGGGGGACGAGCAGTACTTC. This gives the protein CASSLDPAAGDEQYF.

This clonotype was recorded many times. Here the CDR3 DNA reads TGTGCCAGCTCGGACACAGACAACTATGGCTACACCTTC. Its translation is CASSDTDNYGYTF. V usage is TRBV28 and J usage is TRBJ1-2, with a weak D call TRBD1 (5 bases). Trimming cost V 8 bases and J 2 bases, with 12 bases left between them. CDR1 MDHEN and CDR2 SYDVKM come from the germline V gene. The CDR3 is 13 amino acids.

This clonotype has ten or more counts. V usage is TRBV5-8 and J usage is TRBJ2-7; 9 positions match TRBD1. Germline values: CDR1 SGHTS, CDR2 YDEGEE. CDR3 length equals 14 residues. Unmatched junction bases numbered 2, after V lost 1 base and J lost 3 bases. Here the CDR3 reads CASSLTGGDYEQYF. The DNA for the CDR3 is TGTGCCAGCAGCTTGACAGGGGGCGACTACGAGCAGTACTTC.

The V gene is TRBV4-1, the J gene TRBJ2-1, with 11 nucleotides matching TRBD2. The CDR3 consists of 16 residues. Looked up from germline, CDR1 is MGHRA and CDR2 is YSYEKL. V was pared by 4 bases and J by 6 bases, with 8 bases of the junction left unmatched. DNA for the CDR3: TGCGCCAGCAGCCTGGTAGCGGGGGGGCTATCCAATGAGCAGTTCTTC. The encoded protein is CASSLVAGGLSNEQFF.

This clonotype was counted many times. The chain couples TRBV5-1 to TRBJ2-1; D gene ambiguous. Trimming cost V 0 bases and J 0 bases, with 7 bases left between them. This CDR3 is 15 amino acids long. Per the germline V gene, CDR1 is SGHRS and CDR2 is YFSETQ. The DNA for the CDR3 is TGCGCCAGCAGCTTGGGCCAGGACTCCTACAATGAGCAGTTCTTC. Amino acids: CASSLGQDSYNEQFF.

The rearrangement links TRBV7-3 to TRBJ2-1; a weak D match, TRBD2 (6 bases). Germline V lookup: CDR1 SGHTA, CDR2 FQGTGA. The CDR3 runs to 14 residues. V lost 5 bases to trimming and J lost 6 bases, with 14 bases between them. The chain's CDR3 is CASSRGPGSNEQFF. CDR3 in DNA: TGTGCCAGCAGCCGCGGCCCCGGGAGCAATGAGCAGTTCTTC.

This clonotype was counted only a few times. The V gene is TRBV6-5, the J gene TRBJ1-2, with no clear D. The CDR3 is 15 residues long. V was cut by 2 bases and J by 1 base, with 11 bases left in between. Germline CDR1 MNHEY, CDR2 SVGAGI. This CDR3 is CASSYTVTGNYGYTF. DNA for the CDR3: TGTGCCAGCAGTTACACCGTCACCGGTAACTATGGCTACACCTTC.

Only a few counts were recorded for this clonotype. The chain carries TRBV6-1 and TRBJ2-1; 15 bases are shared with TRBD2. The trim removed 3 bases at V and 8 bases at J, leaving 14 bases unmatched. The V gene's germline CDR1 is MNHNS and CDR2 SASEGT. This CDR3 has 19 amino acids. As DNA, the CDR3 is TGTGCCAGCAGTGAGAGGACTAGCGGGGGGGCGTTGTTTCTGGATGAGCAGTTCTTC. Amino acids: CASSERTSGGALFLDEQFF.

This clonotype was recorded at least ten times. This rearrangement joins TRBV7-6 to TRBJ2-5, with D perhaps TRBD1 (8 bases). V was shortened by 2 bases and J by 1 base, with 11 bases between the two germline ends. Germline V gives CDR1 SGHVS, CDR2 FNYEAQ. The CDR3 is made up of 15 amino acids. CDR3: CASSLYRGGQETQYF. The CDR3 DNA follows: TGTGCCAGCAGCTTATACAGGGGGGGCCAAGAGACCCAGTACTTC.